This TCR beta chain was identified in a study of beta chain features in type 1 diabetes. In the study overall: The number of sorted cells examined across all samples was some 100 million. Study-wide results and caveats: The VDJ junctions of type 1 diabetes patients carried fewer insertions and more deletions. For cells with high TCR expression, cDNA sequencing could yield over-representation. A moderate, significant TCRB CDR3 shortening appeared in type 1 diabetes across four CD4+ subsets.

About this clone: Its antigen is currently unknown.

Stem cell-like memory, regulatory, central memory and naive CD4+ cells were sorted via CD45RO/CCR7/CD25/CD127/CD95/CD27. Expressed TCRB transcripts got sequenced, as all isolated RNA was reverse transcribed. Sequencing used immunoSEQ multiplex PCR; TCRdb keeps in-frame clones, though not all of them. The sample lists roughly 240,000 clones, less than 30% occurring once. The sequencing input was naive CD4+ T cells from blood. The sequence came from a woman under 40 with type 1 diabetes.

This CDR3 reads CASSARDSTYEQYF. In DNA form, the CDR3 reads TGTGCCAGCAGCGCCAGGGACTCTACCTACGAGCAGTACTTC. This chain uses TRBV9 with TRBJ2-7; D possibly corresponds to TRBD2 (6 bases). This CDR3 comprises 14 residues. CDR1 is SGDLS and CDR2 is YYNGEE in the germline V gene. V lost 3 bases to trimming and J lost 2 bases, with 12 bases between them.